These T cell receptor beta chains were read from a single sample in a study of T cells in Graves' hyperthyroidism and ophthalmopathy. TCRdb re-analysed the multiplex PCR reads in MiXCR, keeping a single row per CDR3 protein. Seen here are 600,000 or so distinct CDR3 sequences, 13% to 15% observed once, and the top ten hold roughly 7.7%. The sequencing input was blood. Receptors originate from a woman aged 18-35 years with Graves' ophthalmopathy. Each CDR3 is given with its conserved first and last residue. D genes are given only for firm matches. The size of a clone is reported for some rows only, either as once, few or many, or as a class for expanded clones.

-	TRBV10-3	many	TRBJ2-7	TGTGCCATCAGTGAGTCGAGGGGTGTCGCCTACGAGCAGTACTTC	CAISESRGVAYEQYF
-	TRBV9	many	TRBJ1-3	TGTGCCAGCAGCGTCGGTAGGACGTCCTCTGGAAACACCATATATTTT	CASSVGRTSSGNTIYF
TRBD1	TRBV2	many	TRBJ1-5	TGTGCCAGCAGCCCCCCCCACAGGGGGCAAGGCAATCAGCCCCAGCATTTT	CASSPPHRGQGNQPQHF
TRBD2	TRBV20-1	-	TRBJ2-1	TGCAGTGCTAGAGTCGGGAGGGCGCAGTTCTTC	CSARVGRAQFF
-	TRBV13	many	TRBJ2-7	TGTGCCAGCAGCTTAGAGGGGGGCGGCTCCTACGAGCAGTACTTC	CASSLEGGGSYEQYF
TRBD2	TRBV6-1	many	TRBJ2-7	TGTGCCAGCAGTTACCCGAGCGGGAGTGGGTCCTACGAGCAGTACTTC	CASSYPSGSGSYEQYF
-	TRBV30	-	TRBJ1-3	TGTGCCTGGAGTCCCTGGGGAGGAAACACCATATATTTT	CAWSPWGGNTIYF
TRBD2	TRBV28	-	TRBJ2-1	TGTGCCAGCAGTTTTGCTAGCGGGAGGGCCCTGAATGAGCAGTTCTTC	CASSFASGRALNEQFF
TRBD1	TRBV27	many	TRBJ2-1	TGTGCCAGCACCCCTGGGACAGGGGGCAACAATGAGCAGTTCTTC	CASTPGTGGNNEQFF
-	TRBV2	-	TRBJ1-6	TGTGCCAGCAGTGAAGCGGGGGCAGGCAACTCCCTTTATAATTCACCCCTCCACTTT	CASSEAGAGNSLYNSPLHF
-	TRBV29-1	many	TRBJ1-2	TGCAGCGTTGAAGGACAGAACTATGGCTACACCTTC	CSVEGQNYGYTF
-	TRBV7-8	many	TRBJ2-7	TGTGCCAGCAGCGAAGACCGGGGATCCTACGAGCAGTACTTC	CASSEDRGSYEQYF
-	TRBV30	many	TRBJ1-5	TGTGCCTGGAGCGACGGGGGCGCGGATCAGCCCCAGCATTTT	CAWSDGGADQPQHF
-	TRBV7-9	many	TRBJ1-2	TGTGCCAGCAGCTTAGACGGGGGAGGTGGCTACACCTTC	CASSLDGGGGYTF
TRBD1	TRBV2	few	TRBJ2-3	TGTGCCAGCAAAAAGAGGCTCCGGACAGGGGGCTCTAAGGCTAGCACAGATACGCAGTATTTT	CASKKRLRTGGSKASTDTQYF
TRBD1	TRBV12-3/TRBV12-4	many	TRBJ1-2	TGTGCCAGCAGTTTGTGGACAGGTGTTGTCTATGGCTACACCTTC	CASSLWTGVVYGYTF
TRBD1	TRBV29-1	few	TRBJ2-7	TGCAGCGTTGACGGGACAGGACACTCCTCCTACGAGCAGTACTTC	CSVDGTGHSSYEQYF
TRBD1	TRBV2	few	TRBJ2-2	TGTGCCAGCAGACAGGGGGTGGAATGGACCGGGGAGCTGTTTTTT	CASRQGVEWTGELFF
-	TRBV9	many	TRBJ1-2	TGTGCCAGCAGCGTGTTCGAGGGCAACTATGGCTACACCTTC	CASSVFEGNYGYTF
-	TRBV27	-	TRBJ2-1	TGTGCCACCCTAGGCGGACCGTCCTACAATGAGCAGTTCTTC	CATLGGPSYNEQFF
-	TRBV3-1	many	TRBJ2-5	TGTGCCAGCAGCCGGCCCCAACTACAAGGGTTGAGGTACCAAGAGACCCAGTACTTC	CASSRPQLQGLRYQETQYF
TRBD1	TRBV27	few	TRBJ2-7	TGTGCCAGCAGGCACACAGGGGTGACCTACGAGCAGTACTTC	CASRHTGVTYEQYF